The clone carrying this TCR beta chain has just a few counts. Its antigen is as yet unknown. The data were taken from a study of identical twins. Notes on the study in general: The more abundant beta clonotypes in cord blood had fewer insertions, and memory repertoires did not show this. When twins shared out-of-frame alpha sequences, those sequences had excess low generation probability. Twin sharing of out-of-frame TCR alpha was underestimated by models in monozygotic pairs. Twins showed weaker excess sharing in their beta out-of-frame sequences.

One entry per CDR3 protein, called by TCRdb with MiXCR from the 5' RACE reads. The sample lists about 210,000 distinct CDR3 sequences, roughly a tenth occurring once. The sequencing input was memory (CD45RO+) T cells sorted from blood. The TCR comes from a woman aged 18-29 years in good health.

CDR3 in amino acids: CSARVGLEETQYF. In nucleotides, the CDR3 is TGCAGTGCTAGAGTTGGCCTAGAAGAGACCCAGTACTTC. The chain couples TRBV20-1 to TRBJ2-5; no firm D call. The germline CDR1 and CDR2 sequences are DFQATT and SNEGSKA (reference sequence). Deletions cut 1 base from V and 3 bases from J, with 9 bases between. This CDR3 is built from 13 residues.